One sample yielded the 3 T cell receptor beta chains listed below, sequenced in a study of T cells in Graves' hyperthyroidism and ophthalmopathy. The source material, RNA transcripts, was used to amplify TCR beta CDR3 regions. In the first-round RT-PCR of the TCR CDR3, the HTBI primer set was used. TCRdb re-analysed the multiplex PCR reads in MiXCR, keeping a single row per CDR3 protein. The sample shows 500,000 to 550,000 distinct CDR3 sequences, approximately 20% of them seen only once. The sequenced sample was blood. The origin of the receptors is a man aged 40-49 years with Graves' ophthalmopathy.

In DNA, the CDR3 is TGCGCCAGCAGCTTGGATGGGACAGGGCGGTACACCGGGGAGCTGTTTTTT. Its protein is CASSLDGTGRYTGELFF. The J gene is TRBJ2-2, the V gene TRBV5-1; 9 nucleotides match TRBD1. CDR3 length equals 17 residues. The germline CDR1 and CDR2 sequences are SGHRS and YFSETQ. Trimming cost V 0 bases and J 3 bases; bases outside gene matches: 6. Filled out from reference TRBV5-1 and TRBJ2-2, the complete variable domain reads KAGVTQTPRYLIKTRGQQVTLSCSPISGHRSVSWYQQTPGQGLQFLFEYFSETQRNKGNFPGRFSGRQFSNSRSEMNVSTLELGDSALYLCASSLDGTGRYTGELFFGEGSRLTVL.

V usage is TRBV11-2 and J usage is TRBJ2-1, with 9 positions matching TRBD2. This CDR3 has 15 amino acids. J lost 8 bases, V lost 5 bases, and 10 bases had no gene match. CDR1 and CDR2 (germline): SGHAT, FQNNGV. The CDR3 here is CASSPVSGRGHEQFF. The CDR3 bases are TGTGCCAGCAGCCCCGTTAGCGGGAGAGGGCATGAGCAGTTCTTC. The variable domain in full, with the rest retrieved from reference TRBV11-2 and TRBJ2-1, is EAGVAQSPRYKIIEKRQSVAFWCNPISGHATLYWYQQILGQGPKLLIQFQNNGVVDDSQLPKDRFSAERLKGVDSTLKIQPAKLEDSAVYLCASSPVSGRGHEQFFGPGTRLTVL.

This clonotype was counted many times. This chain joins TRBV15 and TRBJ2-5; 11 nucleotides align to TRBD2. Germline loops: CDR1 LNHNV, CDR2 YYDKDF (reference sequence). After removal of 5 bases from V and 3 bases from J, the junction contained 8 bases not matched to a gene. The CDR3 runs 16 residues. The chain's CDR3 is CATSPGAGLAEETQYF. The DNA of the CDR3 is TGTGCCACCAGCCCCGGGGCGGGACTAGCGGAAGAGACCCAGTACTTC.